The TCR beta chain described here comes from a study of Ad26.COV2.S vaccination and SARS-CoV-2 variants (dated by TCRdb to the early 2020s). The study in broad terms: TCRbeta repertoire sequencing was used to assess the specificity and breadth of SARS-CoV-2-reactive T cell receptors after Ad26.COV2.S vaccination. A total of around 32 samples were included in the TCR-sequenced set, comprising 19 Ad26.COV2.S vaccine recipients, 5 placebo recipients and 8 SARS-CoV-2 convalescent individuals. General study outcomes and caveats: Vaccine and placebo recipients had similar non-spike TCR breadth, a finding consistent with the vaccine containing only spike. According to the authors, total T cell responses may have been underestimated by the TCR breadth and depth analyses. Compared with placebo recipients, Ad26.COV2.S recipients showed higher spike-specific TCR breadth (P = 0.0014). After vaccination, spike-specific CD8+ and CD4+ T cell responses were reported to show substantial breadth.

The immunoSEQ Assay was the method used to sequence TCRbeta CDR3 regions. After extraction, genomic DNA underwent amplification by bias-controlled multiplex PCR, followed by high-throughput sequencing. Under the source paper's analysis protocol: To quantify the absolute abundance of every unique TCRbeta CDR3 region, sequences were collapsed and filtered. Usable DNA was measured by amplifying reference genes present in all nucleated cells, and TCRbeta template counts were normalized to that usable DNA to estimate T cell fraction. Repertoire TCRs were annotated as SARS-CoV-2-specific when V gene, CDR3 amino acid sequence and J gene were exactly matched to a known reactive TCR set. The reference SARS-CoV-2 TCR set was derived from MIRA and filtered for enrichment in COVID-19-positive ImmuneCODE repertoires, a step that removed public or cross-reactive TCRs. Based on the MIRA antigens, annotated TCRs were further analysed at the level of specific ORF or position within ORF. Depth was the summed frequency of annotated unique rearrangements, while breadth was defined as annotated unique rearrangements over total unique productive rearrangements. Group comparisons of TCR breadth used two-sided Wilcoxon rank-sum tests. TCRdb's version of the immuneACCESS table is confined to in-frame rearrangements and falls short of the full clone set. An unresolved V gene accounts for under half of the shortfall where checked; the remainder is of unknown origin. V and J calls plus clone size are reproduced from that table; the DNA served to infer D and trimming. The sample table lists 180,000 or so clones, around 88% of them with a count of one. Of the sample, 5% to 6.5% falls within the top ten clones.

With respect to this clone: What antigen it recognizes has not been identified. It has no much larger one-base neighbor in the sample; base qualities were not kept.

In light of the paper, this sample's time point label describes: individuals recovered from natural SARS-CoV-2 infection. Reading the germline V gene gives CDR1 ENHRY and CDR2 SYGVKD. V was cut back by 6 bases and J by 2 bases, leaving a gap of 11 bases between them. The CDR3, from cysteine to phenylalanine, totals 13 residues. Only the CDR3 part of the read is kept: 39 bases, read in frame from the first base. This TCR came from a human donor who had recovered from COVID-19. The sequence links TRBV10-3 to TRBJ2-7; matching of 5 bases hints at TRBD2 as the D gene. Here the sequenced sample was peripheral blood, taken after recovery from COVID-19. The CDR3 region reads CAISGVGPYEQYF. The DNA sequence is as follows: TGTGCCATCAGCGGGGTAGGGCCCTACGAGCAGTACTTC.